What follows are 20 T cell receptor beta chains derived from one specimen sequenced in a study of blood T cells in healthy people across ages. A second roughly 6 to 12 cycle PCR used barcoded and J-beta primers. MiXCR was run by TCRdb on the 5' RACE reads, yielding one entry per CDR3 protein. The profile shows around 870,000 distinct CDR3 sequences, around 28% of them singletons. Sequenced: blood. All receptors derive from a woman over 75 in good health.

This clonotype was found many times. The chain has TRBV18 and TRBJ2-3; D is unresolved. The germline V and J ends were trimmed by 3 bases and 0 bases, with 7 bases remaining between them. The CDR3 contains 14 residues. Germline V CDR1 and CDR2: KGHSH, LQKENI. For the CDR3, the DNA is TGTGCCAGCTCACCCTCGCACAGCACAGATACGCAGTATTTT. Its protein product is CASSPSHSTDTQYF.

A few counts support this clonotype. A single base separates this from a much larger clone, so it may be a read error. The CDR3 is CASSLAQEHYEQYF. Here the CDR3 DNA reads TGTGCCAGCAGTTTGGCGCAGGAGCACTACGAGCAGTACTTC. V and J are TRBV27 and TRBJ2-7, with unresolved D. The germline V gene encodes CDR1 MNHEY and CDR2 SMNVEV (reference sequence). The CDR3 consists of 14 residues. V lost 3 bases and J 3 bases, leaving 12 bases between the germline ends.

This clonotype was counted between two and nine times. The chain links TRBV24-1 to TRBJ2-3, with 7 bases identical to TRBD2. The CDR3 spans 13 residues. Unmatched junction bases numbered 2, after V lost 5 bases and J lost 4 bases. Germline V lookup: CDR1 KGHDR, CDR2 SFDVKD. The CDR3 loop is CATSGGGPDTQYF. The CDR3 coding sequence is TGTGCCACCAGTGGCGGGGGTCCAGATACGCAGTATTTT.

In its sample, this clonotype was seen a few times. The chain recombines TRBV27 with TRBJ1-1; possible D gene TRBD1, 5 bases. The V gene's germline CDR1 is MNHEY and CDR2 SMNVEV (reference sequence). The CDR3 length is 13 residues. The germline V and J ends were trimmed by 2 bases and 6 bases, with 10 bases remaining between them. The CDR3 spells CASSLSRDAEAFF. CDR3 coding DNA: TGTGCCAGCAGTTTAAGTAGGGACGCTGAAGCTTTCTTT.

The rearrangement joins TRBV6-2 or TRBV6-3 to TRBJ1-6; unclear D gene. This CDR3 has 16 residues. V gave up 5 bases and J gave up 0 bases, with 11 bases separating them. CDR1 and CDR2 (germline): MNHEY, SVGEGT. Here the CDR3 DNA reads TGTGCCAGCAGTAACTGGCGAAGCTCCTATAATTCACCCCTCCACTTT. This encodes CASSNWRSSYNSPLHF.

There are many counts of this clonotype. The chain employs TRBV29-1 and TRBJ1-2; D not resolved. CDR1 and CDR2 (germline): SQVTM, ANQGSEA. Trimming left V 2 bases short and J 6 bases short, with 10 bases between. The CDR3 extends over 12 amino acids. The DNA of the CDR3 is TGCAGCGTTGAACTTGTGAGGAATGGCTACACCTTC. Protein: CSVELVRNGYTF.

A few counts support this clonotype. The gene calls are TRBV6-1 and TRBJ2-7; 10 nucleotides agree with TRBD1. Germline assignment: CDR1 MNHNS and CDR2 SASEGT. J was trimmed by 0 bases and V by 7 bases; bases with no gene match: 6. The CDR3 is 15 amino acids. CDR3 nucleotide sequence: TGTGCCAGCACCAGGGACAGGGGTAGCTCCTACGAGCAGTACTTC. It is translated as CASTRDRGSSYEQYF.

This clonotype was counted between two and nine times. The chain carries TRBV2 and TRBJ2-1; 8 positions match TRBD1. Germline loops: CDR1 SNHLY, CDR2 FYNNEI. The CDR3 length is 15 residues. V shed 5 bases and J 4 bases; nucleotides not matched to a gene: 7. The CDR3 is CASSPGGSGYNEQFF. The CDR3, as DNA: TGTGCCAGCAGTCCAGGGGGCAGTGGGTACAATGAGCAGTTCTTC.

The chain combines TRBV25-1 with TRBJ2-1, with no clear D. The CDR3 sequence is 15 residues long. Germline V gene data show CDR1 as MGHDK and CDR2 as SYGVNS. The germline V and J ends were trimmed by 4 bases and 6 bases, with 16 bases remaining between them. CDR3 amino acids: CASSADITVRNEQFF. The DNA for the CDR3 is TGTGCCAGCAGTGCAGACATTACAGTACGCAATGAGCAGTTCTTC.

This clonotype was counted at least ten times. CDR3 bases: TGCGCCAGCAGCTTGGGGGGTGAAGGGGGGCAACGCTACGAGCAGTACTTC. Translating it yields CASSLGGEGGQRYEQYF. The chain couples TRBV5-1 to TRBJ2-7; D could derive from TRBD1 or TRBD2 (6 bases each). The CDR3 has 17 amino acids. Germline assignment: CDR1 SGHRS and CDR2 YFSETQ. Trimming removed 0 bases at V and 3 bases at J, with 19 bases between.

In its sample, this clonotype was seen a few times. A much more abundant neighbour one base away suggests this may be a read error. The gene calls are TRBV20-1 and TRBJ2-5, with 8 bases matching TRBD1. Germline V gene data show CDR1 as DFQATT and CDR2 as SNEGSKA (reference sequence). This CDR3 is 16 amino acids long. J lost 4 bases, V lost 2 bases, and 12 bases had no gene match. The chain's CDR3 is CSARLIRTGRGETQYF. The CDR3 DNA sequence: TGCAGTGCTAGACTGATCAGGACAGGGCGAGGAGAGACCCAGTACTTC.

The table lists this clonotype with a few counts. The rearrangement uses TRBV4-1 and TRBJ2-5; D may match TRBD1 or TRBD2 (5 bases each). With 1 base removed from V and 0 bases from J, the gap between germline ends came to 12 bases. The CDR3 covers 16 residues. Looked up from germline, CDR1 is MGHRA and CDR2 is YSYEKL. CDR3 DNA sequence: TGCGCCAGCAGCCAAGGGGCTTTGGGGGACCAAGAGACCCAGTACTTC. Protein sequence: CASSQGALGDQETQYF.

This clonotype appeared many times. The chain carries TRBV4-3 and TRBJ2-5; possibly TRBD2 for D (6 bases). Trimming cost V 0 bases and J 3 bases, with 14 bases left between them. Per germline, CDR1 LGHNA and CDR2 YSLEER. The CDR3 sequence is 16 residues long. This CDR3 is CASSQDYFGGKETQYF. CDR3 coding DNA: TGCGCCAGCAGCCAAGACTACTTTGGGGGGAAAGAGACCCAGTACTTC.

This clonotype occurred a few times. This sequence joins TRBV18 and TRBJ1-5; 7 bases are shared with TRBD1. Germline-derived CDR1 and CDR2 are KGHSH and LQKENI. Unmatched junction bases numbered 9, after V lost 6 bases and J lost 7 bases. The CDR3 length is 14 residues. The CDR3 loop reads CASSTTGESQPQHF. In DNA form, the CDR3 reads TGTGCCAGCTCCACCACAGGGGAATCGCAGCCCCAGCATTTT.

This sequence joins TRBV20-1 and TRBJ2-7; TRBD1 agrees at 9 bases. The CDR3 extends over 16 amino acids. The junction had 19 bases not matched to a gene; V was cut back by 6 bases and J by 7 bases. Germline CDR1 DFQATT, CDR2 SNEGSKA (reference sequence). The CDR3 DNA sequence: TGCAGTGCAAAGGGGCCACAGGGGGCGACTTCCAATGAGCAGTACTTC. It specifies CSAKGPQGATSNEQYF.

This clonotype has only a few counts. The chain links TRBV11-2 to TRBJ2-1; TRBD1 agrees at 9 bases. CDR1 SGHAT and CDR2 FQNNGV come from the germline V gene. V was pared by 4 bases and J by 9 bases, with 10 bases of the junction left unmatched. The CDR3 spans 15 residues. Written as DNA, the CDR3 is TGTGCCAGCAGCTGCACGGCGGGACAGGGTGGTGAGCAGTTCTTC. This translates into CASSCTAGQGGEQFF.

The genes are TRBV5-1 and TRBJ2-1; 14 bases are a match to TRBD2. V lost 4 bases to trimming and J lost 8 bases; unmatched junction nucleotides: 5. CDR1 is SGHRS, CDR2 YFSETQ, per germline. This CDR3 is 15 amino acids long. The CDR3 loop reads CASSPGLAGGYEQFF. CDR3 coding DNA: TGCGCCAGCAGCCCAGGACTAGCGGGGGGCTATGAGCAGTTCTTC.

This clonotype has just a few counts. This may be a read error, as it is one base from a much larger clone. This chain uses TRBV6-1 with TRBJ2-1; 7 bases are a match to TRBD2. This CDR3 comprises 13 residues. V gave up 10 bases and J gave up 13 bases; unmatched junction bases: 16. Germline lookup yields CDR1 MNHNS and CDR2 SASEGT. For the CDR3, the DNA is TGTGCCACCACCCGGGACTACAAAGAGACCCAGTTCTTC. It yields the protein CATTRDYKETQFF.

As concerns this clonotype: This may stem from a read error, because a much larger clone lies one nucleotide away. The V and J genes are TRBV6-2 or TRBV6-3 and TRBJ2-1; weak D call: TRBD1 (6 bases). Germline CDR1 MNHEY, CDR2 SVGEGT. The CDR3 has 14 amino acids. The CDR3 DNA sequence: TGTGCCAGCACCGGACCAACAGGGCGCAATGGGCAGTTCTTC. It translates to CASTGPTGRNGQFF.

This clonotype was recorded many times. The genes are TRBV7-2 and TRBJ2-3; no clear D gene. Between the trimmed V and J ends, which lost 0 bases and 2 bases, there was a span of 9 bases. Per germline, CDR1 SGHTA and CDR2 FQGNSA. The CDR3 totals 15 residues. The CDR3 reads CASSLAGSTTDTQYF. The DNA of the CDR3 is TGTGCCAGCAGCTTAGCCGGGTCCACCACAGATACGCAGTATTTT.